Only a few counts were recorded for the clone carrying this T cell receptor (beta chain). The antigen is undetermined. This sample was taken from a study of response to subunit inactivated influenza vaccine. Study-wide results and caveats: Authors suggested each seasonal influenza vaccination recruits few new T cells.

A single record per CDR3 protein comes from TCRdb applying MiXCR to the RT-PCR reads. The table has around 500,000 distinct CDR3 sequences, over 9.5% seen once. Germline V gene lookup returns CDR1 SGHNT and CDR2 YENEEA. Trimming at V came to 5 bases and at J to 5 bases, leaving 4 bases not matched to a gene. The CDR3 covers 15 residues. The chain couples TRBV11-3 to TRBJ2-1, with 12 nucleotides matching TRBD2. Sequencing used PBMCs from blood, obtained about 6 weeks after vaccination. This clonotype was obtained from a man in his forties or fifties who received an inactivated influenza vaccine. In DNA form, the CDR3 reads TGTGCCAGCAGCCTAGCGGGAGGGGACCACAATGAGCAGTTCTTC. Its protein is CASSLAGGDHNEQFF.